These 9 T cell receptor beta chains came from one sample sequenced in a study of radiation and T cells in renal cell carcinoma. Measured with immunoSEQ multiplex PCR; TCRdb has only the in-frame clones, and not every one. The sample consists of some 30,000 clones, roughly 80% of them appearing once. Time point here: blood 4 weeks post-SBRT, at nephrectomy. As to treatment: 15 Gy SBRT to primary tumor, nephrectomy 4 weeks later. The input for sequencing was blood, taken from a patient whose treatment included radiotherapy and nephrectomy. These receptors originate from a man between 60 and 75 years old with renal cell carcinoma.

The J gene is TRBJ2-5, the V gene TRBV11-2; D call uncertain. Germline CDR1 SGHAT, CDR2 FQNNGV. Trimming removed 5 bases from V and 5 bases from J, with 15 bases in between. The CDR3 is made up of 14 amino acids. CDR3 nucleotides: TGTGCCAGCAGCACTAACGATAGAGAGGAGACCCAGTACTTC. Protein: CASSTNDREETQYF.

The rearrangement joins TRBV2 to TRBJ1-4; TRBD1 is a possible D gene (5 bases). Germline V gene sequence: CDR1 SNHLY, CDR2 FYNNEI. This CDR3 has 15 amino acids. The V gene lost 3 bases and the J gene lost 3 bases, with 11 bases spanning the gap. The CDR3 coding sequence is TGTGCCAGCAGTGACAAGGGGCCAGCTAATGAAAAACTGTTTTTT. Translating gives CASSDKGPANEKLFF. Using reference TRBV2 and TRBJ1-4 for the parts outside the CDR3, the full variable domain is EPEVTQTPSHQVTQMGQEVILRCVPISNHLYFYWYRQILGQKVEFLVSFYNNEISEKSEIFDDQFSVERPDGSNFTLKIRSTKLEDSAMYFCASSDKGPANEKLFFGSGTQLSVL.

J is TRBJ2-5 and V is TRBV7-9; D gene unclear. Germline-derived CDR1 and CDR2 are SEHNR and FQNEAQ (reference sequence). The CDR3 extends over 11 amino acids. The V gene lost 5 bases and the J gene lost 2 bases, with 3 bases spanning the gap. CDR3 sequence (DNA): TGTGCCAGCAGCCTGCAAGAGACCCAGTACTTC. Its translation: CASSLQETQYF.

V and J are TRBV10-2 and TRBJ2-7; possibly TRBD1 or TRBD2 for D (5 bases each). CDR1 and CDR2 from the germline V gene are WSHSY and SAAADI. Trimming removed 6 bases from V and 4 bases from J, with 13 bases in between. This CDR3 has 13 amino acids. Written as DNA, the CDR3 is TGCGCCAGCAGCACCGGGACCCCATACGAGCAGTACTTC. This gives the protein CASSTGTPYEQYF.

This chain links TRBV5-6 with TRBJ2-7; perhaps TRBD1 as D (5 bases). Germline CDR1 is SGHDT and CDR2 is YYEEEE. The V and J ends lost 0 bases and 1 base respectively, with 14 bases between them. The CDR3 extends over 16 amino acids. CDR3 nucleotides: TGTGCCAGCAGCTTGGTGGGGCAGGGTTGGTCCTACGAGCAGTACTTC. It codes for CASSLVGQGWSYEQYF.

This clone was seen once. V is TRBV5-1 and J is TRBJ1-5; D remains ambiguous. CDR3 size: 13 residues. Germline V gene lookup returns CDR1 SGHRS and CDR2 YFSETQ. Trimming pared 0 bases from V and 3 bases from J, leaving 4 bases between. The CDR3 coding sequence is TGCGCCAGCAGCTTGGACCCCAATCAGCCCCAGCATTTT. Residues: CASSLDPNQPQHF.

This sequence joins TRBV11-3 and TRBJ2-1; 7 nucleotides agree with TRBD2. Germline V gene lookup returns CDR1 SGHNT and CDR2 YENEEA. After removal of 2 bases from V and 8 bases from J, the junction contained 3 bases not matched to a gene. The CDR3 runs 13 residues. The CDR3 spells CASSLKRDDEQFF. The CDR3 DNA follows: TGTGCCAGCAGCTTAAAGCGGGATGATGAGCAGTTCTTC.

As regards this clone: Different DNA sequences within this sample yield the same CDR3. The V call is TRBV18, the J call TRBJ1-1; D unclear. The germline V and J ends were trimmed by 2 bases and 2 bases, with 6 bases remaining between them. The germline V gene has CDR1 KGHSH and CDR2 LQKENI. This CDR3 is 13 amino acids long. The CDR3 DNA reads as TGTGCCAGCTCACCAATCGCCAACACTGAAGCTTTCTTT. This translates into CASSPIANTEAFF.

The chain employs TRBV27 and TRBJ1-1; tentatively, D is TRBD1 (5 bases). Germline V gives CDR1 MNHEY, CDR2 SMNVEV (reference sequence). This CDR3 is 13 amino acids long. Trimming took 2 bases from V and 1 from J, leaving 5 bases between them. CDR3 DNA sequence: TGTGCCAGCAGTTTAAGGGGGAACACTGAAGCTTTCTTT. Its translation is CASSLRGNTEAFF.